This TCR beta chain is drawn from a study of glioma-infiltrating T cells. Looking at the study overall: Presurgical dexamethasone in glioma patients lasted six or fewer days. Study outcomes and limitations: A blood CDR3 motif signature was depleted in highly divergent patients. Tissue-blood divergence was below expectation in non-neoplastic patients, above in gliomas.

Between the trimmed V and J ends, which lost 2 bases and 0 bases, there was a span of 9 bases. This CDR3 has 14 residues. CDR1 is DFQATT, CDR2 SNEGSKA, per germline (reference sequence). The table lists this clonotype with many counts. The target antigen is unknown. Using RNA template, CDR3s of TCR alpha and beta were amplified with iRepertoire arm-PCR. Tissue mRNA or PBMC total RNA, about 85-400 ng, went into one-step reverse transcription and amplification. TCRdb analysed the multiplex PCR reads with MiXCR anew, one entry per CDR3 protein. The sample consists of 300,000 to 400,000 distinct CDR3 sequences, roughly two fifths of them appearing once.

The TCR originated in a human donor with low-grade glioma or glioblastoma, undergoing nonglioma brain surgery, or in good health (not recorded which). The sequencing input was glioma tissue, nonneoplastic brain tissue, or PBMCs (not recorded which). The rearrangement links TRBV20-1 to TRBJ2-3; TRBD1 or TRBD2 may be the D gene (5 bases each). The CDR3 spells CSARFGGSTDTQYF. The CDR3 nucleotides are TGCAGTGCTAGATTTGGGGGAAGCACAGATACGCAGTATTTT.